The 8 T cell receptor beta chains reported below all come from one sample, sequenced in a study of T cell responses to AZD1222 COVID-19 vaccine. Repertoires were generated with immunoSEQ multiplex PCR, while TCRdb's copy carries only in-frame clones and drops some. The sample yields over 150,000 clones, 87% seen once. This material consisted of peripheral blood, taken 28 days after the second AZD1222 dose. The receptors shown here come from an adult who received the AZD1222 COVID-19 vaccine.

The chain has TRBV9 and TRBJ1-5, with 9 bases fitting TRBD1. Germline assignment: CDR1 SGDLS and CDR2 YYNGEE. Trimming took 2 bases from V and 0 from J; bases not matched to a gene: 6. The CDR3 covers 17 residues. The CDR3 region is CASSVEDRGYSNQPQHF. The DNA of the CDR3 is TGTGCCAGCAGCGTCGAGGACAGGGGATATAGCAATCAGCCCCAGCATTTT.

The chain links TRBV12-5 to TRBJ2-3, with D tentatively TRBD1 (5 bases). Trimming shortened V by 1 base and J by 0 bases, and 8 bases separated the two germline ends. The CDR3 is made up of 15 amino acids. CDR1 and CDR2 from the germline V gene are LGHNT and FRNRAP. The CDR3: CASGLGQLSTDTQYF. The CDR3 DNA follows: TGTGCTAGTGGTTTGGGACAGTTAAGCACAGATACGCAGTATTTT.

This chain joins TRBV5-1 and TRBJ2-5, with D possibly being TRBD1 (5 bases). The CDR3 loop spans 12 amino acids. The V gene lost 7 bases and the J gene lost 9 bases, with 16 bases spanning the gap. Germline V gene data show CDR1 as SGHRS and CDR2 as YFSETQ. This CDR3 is CASGPDIGAQYF. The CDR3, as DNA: TGCGCCAGCGGCCCCGACATAGGGGCCCAGTACTTC.

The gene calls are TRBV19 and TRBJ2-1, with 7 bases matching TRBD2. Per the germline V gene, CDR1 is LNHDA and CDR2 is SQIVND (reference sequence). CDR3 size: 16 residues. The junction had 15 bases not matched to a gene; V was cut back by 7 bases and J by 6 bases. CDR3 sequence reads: CASTKNGGFGGNEQFF. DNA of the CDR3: TGTGCCAGTACCAAAAACGGGGGGTTTGGTGGCAATGAGCAGTTCTTC.

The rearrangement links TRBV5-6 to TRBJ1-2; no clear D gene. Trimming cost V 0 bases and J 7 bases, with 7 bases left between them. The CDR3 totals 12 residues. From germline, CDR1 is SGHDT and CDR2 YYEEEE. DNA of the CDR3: TGTGCCAGCAGCTTGGCCCACGGTGGCTACACCTTC. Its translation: CASSLAHGGYTF.

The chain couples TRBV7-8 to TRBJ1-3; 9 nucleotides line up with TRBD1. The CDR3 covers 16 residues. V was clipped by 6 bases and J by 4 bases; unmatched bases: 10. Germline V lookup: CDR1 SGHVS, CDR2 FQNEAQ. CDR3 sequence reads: CASSPLSGTGGNTIYF. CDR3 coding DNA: TGTGCCAGCAGTCCCCTTTCCGGGACAGGGGGAAACACCATATATTTT.

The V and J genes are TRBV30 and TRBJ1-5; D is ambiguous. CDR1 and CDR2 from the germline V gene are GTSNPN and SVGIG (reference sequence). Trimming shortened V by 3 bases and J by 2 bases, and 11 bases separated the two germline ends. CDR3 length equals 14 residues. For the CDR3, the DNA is TGTGCCTGGAGCGATGGAGTTGGCAATCAGCCCCAGCATTTT. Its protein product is CAWSDGVGNQPQHF.

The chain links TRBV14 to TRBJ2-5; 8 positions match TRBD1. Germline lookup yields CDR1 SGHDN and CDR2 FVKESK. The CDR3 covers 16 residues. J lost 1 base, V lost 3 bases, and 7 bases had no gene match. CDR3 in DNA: TGTGCCAGCAGCCATGAACCGGGACAGGCCCAAGAGACCCAGTACTTC. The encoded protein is CASSHEPGQAQETQYF.